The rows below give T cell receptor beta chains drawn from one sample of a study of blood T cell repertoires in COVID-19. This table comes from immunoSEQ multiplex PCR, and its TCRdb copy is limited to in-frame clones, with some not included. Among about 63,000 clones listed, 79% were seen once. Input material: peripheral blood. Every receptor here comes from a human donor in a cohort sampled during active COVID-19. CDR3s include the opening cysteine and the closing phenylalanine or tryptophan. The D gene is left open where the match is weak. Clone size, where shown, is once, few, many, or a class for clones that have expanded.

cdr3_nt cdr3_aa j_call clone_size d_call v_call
TGTGCCACCAGTGAGGGCAGCCGTTGGGAGCAGTACTTC CATSEGSRWEQYF TRBJ2-7 NA NA TRBV24-1
TGCGCCAGCAGCCGGGACAACAATCAGCCCCAGCATTTT CASSRDNNQPQHF TRBJ1-5 few NA TRBV5-1
TGTGCCAGCAGCTTGGAGGGGCGTACCGGGGAGCTGTTTTTT CASSLEGRTGELFF TRBJ2-2 once NA TRBV7-8
TGTGCCAGCAGCTCCTTAGCGGGAGAACTGGGGTACACCGGGGAGCTGTTTTTT CASSSLAGELGYTGELFF TRBJ2-2 NA TRBD2 TRBV11-3
TGTGCCAGCAGCTTGGTTGGGCAGAACTATGGCTACACCTTC CASSLVGQNYGYTF TRBJ1-2 NA NA TRBV5-4
TGTGCCAGCAGTTTGCGGGGTGGCTCCTACAATGAGCAGTTCTTC CASSLRGGSYNEQFF TRBJ2-1 NA NA TRBV27
TGTGCCAGCAGCCATGGGGCGACAAAGTTGAGCGCTGAAGCTTTCTTT CASSHGATKLSAEAFF TRBJ1-1 NA NA TRBV3-1/TRBV3-2
TGTGCCAGCAGTTTTCTGAGCACAGATACGCAGTATTTT CASSFLSTDTQYF TRBJ2-3 NA NA TRBV12-3/TRBV12-4
TGCGCCAGCAGCTTATTGGGGCGCGAGCAGTACTTC CASSLLGREQYF TRBJ2-7 NA NA TRBV5-1
TGTGCCAGCAGCCCGGGGTTCGGCGACAATGAGCAGTTCTTC CASSPGFGDNEQFF TRBJ2-1 NA NA TRBV11-2